This T cell receptor (beta chain) stems from a study of T-cell memory formation after mild COVID-19. The table lists this clonotype with a few counts. Via MiXCR, TCRdb re-called the 5' RACE reads, giving one row per CDR3 protein. Of fewer than 700,000 distinct CDR3 sequences in the sample, about 20% are singletons; the top ten hold around 11%. CDR3 length equals 16 residues. J lost 2 bases, V lost 3 bases, and 4 bases had no gene match. Germline V gene lookup returns CDR1 SGHVS and CDR2 FNYEAQ. The TCR was taken from an adult woman who had mild COVID-19 (a few samples of this study predate the infection). Cell type and time point are not known. Sequencing was done on a sample of PBMCs or a T cell subset sorted from them (not recorded which). This rearrangement joins TRBV7-6 to TRBJ2-7; 13 bases are a match to TRBD2. CDR3: CASSLGTSGATYEQYF. The CDR3 nucleotides read TGTGCCAGCAGCTTGGGGACTAGCGGGGCAACCTACGAGCAGTACTTC.